These 20 T cell receptor beta chains share one sample of origin, sequenced in a study of T-cell memory formation after mild COVID-19. TCRdb independently ran MiXCR on the 5' RACE reads; one entry per CDR3 protein. This sample has some 130,000 distinct CDR3 sequences; about 16% occur once, and the top ten carry approximately 15%. The sequenced sample consisted of PBMCs or a T cell subset sorted from them (not recorded which). Receptors were obtained from an adult woman who had mild COVID-19 (a few samples of this study predate the infection). Cell type and time point are not known.

The chain has TRBV4-2 and TRBJ2-7, with D uncertain. Germline V gene data show CDR1 as LGHNA and CDR2 as YNFKEQ. The V end lost 1 base, the J end lost 6 bases, and 4 bases lay between the germline ends. The CDR3 contains 11 residues. CDR3 amino acids: CASSQGSEQYF. CDR3 nucleotide sequence: TGTGCCAGCAGCCAAGGGTCCGAGCAGTACTTC.

This chain joins TRBV3-1 and TRBJ1-1; possible D gene TRBD1, 5 bases. The V gene's germline CDR1 is LGHDT and CDR2 YNNKEL (reference sequence). V was cut by 8 bases and J by 0 bases, with 13 bases left in between. The CDR3 consists of 14 residues. CDR3 bases: TGTGCCAGCGGGGACGGGGGGATGAACACTGAAGCTTTCTTT. The encoded protein is CASGDGGMNTEAFF.

CDR3 coding DNA: TGTGCCACCACCGACAGGGATACGTCCGGGGAGCTGTTTTTT. Its protein product is CATTDRDTSGELFF. This sequence joins TRBV24-1 and TRBJ2-2, with 7 nucleotides matching TRBD1. The J segment lost 6 bases and the V segment lost 8 bases, leaving 8 bases of the junction unmatched. Germline CDR1 is KGHDR and CDR2 is SFDVKD. The CDR3 sequence is 14 residues long.

Only a few counts were recorded for this clonotype. This chain joins TRBV14 and TRBJ2-1, with 9 bases identical to TRBD2. Trimming at V came to 4 bases and at J to 4 bases, leaving 8 bases not matched to a gene. CDR3 length equals 16 residues. The germline V gene has CDR1 SGHDN and CDR2 FVKESK. CDR3 nucleotides: TGTGCCAGCAGCCCTGCCGGGCTAGCGGGATACAATGAGCAGTTCTTC. Translating gives CASSPAGLAGYNEQFF.

The rearrangement uses TRBV2 and TRBJ2-2; D ambiguous. Germline V gene lookup returns CDR1 SNHLY and CDR2 FYNNEI. The V gene lost 1 base and the J gene lost 0 bases, with 6 bases spanning the gap. The CDR3 spans 15 residues. Here the CDR3 DNA reads TGTGCCAGCAGTGAAGGCAGCCCGAACACCGGGGAGCTGTTTTTT. Its translation: CASSEGSPNTGELFF.

V gene TRBV19 combines with J gene TRBJ1-1, with unresolved D. Trimming removed 5 bases at V and 1 base at J, with 14 bases between. In germline, CDR1 is LNHDA, CDR2 SQIVND (reference sequence). The CDR3 is 15 amino acids. CDR3 amino acids: CASSLHRAANTEAFF. The CDR3 DNA sequence: TGTGCCAGTAGTCTCCACCGGGCCGCGAACACTGAAGCTTTCTTT.

This chain uses TRBV7-9 with TRBJ1-4; 8 bases map to TRBD1. The V gene's germline CDR1 is SEHNR and CDR2 FQNEAQ (reference sequence). CDR3 length: 16 amino acids. After removal of 1 base from V and 8 bases from J, the junction contained 9 bases not matched to a gene. The CDR3 DNA is TGTGCCAGCAGCTTAGTTCCCGACAGGGGTCCAGAAAAACTGTTTTTT. Its protein is CASSLVPDRGPEKLFF.

The chain recombines TRBV6-6 with TRBJ1-2, with a possible D match to TRBD1 (5 bases). The CDR3 spans 19 residues. In germline, CDR1 is MNHNY, CDR2 SVGAGI (reference sequence). V was cut by 0 bases and J by 2 bases, with 22 bases left in between. CDR3 sequence (DNA): TGTGCCAGCAGTTACTCGAAATCCGGGGCCGCAGTCGTCAACTATGGCTACACCTTC. Translated: CASSYSKSGAAVVNYGYTF.

This clonotype was counted only a few times. This rearrangement joins TRBV27 to TRBJ2-3; D not resolved. Trimming shortened V by 5 bases and J by 6 bases, and 12 bases separated the two germline ends. This CDR3 is 13 amino acids long. Germline lookup yields CDR1 MNHEY and CDR2 SMNVEV (reference sequence). The CDR3 DNA reads TGTGCCAGCAGTCCCCCTCGCCGGGATACGCAGTATTTT. It translates to CASSPPRRDTQYF.

V is TRBV7-9 and J is TRBJ1-5; 9 nucleotides agree with TRBD1. There are 15 residues in the CDR3. V lost 5 bases to trimming and J lost 5 bases; unmatched junction nucleotides: 7. From germline, CDR1 is SEHNR and CDR2 FQNEAQ (reference sequence). CDR3 residues: CASSRTGEADQPQHF. The CDR3 DNA sequence: TGTGCCAGCAGCCGGACAGGGGAGGCGGATCAGCCCCAGCATTTT. Using reference TRBV7-9 and TRBJ1-5 for the parts outside the CDR3, the full variable domain is DTGVSQNPRHKITKRGQNVTFRCDPISEHNRLYWYRQTLGQGPEFLTYFQNEAQLEKSRLLSDRFSAERPKGSFSTLEIQRTEQGDSAMYLCASSRTGEADQPQHFGDGTRLSIL.

J is TRBJ1-3 and V is TRBV7-6, with D unresolved. CDR3 size: 14 residues. Trimming took off 3 bases at V and 1 base at J, with 7 bases between the two ends. Per germline, CDR1 SGHVS and CDR2 FNYEAQ. CDR3 sequence reads: CASSFGESGNTIYF. The CDR3 DNA reads TGTGCCAGCAGCTTTGGCGAATCTGGAAACACCATATATTTT.

This clonotype came up a few times. The genes are TRBV7-8 and TRBJ2-3; D is undetermined. CDR1 SGHVS and CDR2 FQNEAQ come from the germline V gene. This CDR3 spans 13 amino acids. V lost 5 bases to trimming and J lost 2 bases, with 8 bases between them. CDR3 residues: CASSRTVTDTQYF. DNA for the CDR3: TGTGCCAGCAGCCGCACGGTCACAGATACGCAGTATTTT.

This clonotype was detected a few times. V gene TRBV20-1 combines with J gene TRBJ1-6, with D unclear. Germline loops: CDR1 DFQATT, CDR2 SNEGSKA (reference sequence). Trimming cost V 0 bases and J 6 bases, with 3 bases left between them. This CDR3 has 12 residues. This chain's CDR3 is CSARDLNSPLHF. CDR3 in DNA: TGCAGTGCTAGAGACCTTAATTCACCCCTCCACTTT.

This clonotype was seen only a few times. The rearrangement joins TRBV6-6 to TRBJ2-7; 9 bases align to TRBD1. This CDR3 spans 15 amino acids. Germline CDR1 and CDR2: MNHNY and SVGAGI (reference sequence). The V segment lost 7 bases and the J segment 5 bases; nucleotides outside the gene matches: 12. The CDR3 sequence: CASTYSGTGSHEQYF. In DNA, the CDR3 is TGTGCCAGCACCTACTCCGGGACAGGGTCCCACGAGCAGTACTTC.

Ten or more counts support this clonotype. The chain employs TRBV6-1 and TRBJ2-3; the D gene could be TRBD1 or TRBD2 (6 bases each). The germline gives CDR1 MNHNS, CDR2 SASEGT. The ends were cut back, 3 bases at V and 2 bases at J, with 15 bases in the middle. This CDR3 has 16 amino acids. CDR3 in DNA: TGTGCCAGCAGTGACTTTGTGGGGGGCCTCACAGATACGCAGTATTTT. Translated: CASSDFVGGLTDTQYF.

The sample holds a few counts of this clonotype. The V call is TRBV27, the J call TRBJ2-7; the match to TRBD1 covers 7 bases. Germline CDR1 MNHEY, CDR2 SMNVEV (reference sequence). Trimming at V came to 5 bases and at J to 4 bases, leaving 5 bases not matched to a gene. This CDR3 is built from 13 residues. This CDR3 is CASSVGQTYEQYF. The CDR3 nucleotides are TGTGCCAGCAGTGTGGGACAGACTTACGAGCAGTACTTC.

The chain is built from TRBV27 and TRBJ2-7; tentatively, D is TRBD1 (6 bases). The length of the CDR3 is 17 residues. The V gene's germline CDR1 is MNHEY and CDR2 SMNVEV (reference sequence). V lost 3 bases, J lost 2 bases, and 20 bases lay in between. The CDR3 bases are TGTGCCAGCAGTTTCCGTAGTATGACAGGAGGTACCTACGAGCAGTACTTC. This gives the protein CASSFRSMTGGTYEQYF.

The chain combines TRBV6-1 with TRBJ2-1, with 9 bases identical to TRBD1. This CDR3 region has 14 residues. CDR1 is MNHNS and CDR2 is SASEGT in the germline V gene. V lost 6 bases and J lost 9; bases outside the gene matches: 9. The CDR3 spells CASSSGTGTSEQFF. The CDR3 nucleotides are TGTGCCAGCAGCTCCGGGACAGGGACCAGTGAGCAGTTCTTC.

This clonotype was counted many times. The genes are TRBV7-8 and TRBJ2-7; 11 nucleotides agree with TRBD2. The CDR3 contains 14 residues. V shed 4 bases and J 4 bases; nucleotides not matched to a gene: 3. Germline assignment: CDR1 SGHVS and CDR2 FQNEAQ. For the CDR3, the DNA is TGTGCCAGCAGCTCTTTAGCGGGGGGGTACGAGCAGTACTTC. Translating gives CASSSLAGGYEQYF.

This clonotype is judged medium-sized. V gene TRBV5-6 combines with J gene TRBJ2-7; unclear D gene. Trimming removed 0 bases from V and 1 base from J, with 14 bases in between. This CDR3 spans 16 amino acids. Germline-derived CDR1 and CDR2 are SGHDT and YYEEEE. The CDR3 nucleotides read TGTGCCAGCAGCTTGGGGGCCTTCGACGGGTCCTACGAGCAGTACTTC. Residues: CASSLGAFDGSYEQYF.